This TCR beta chain was sequenced for a study of cytomegalovirus exposure and HLA in healthy donors. The study's findings and limits: A later analysis linked a missense DCLRE1C variant to TCR beta V- and J-gene trimming.

Healthy bone marrow donors supplied every sample. PCR was performed using 60 Vbeta and 13 Jbeta primers. Profiling relied on immunoSEQ multiplex PCR, and the TCRdb table lists in-frame clones only, not all of them. The table lists about 270,000 clones, 86% of them singletons. The germline V gene encodes CDR1 SGHKS and CDR2 YYEKEE (reference sequence). The CDR3 runs to 15 residues. V shed 0 bases, J shed 5 bases, and the junction held 7 bases outside the gene matches. This clone came up once. What it recognizes is unknown. This chain uses TRBV5-5 with TRBJ1-2, with 7 nucleotides matching TRBD1. The sequencing sample was made of PBMCs. The clonotype was recovered from a middle-aged man in good health and CMV-seropositive. DNA for the CDR3: TGTGCCAGCAGCTTGGAGGCACAGGGGCTTTATGGCTACACCTTC. Protein sequence: CASSLEAQGLYGYTF.